This T cell receptor (beta chain) came from a study of T-cell reconstitution after alpha-beta-depleted transplantation in children. Trimming cost V 11 bases and J 4 bases, with 17 bases left between them. Germline values: CDR1 LNHDA, CDR2 SQIVND (reference sequence). This CDR3 comprises 14 residues. Preparing the TCRbeta library involved the use of unique molecular identifiers. TCRdb re-analysed the PCR reads in MiXCR, keeping a single row per CDR3 protein. The profile shows roughly 500,000 distinct CDR3 sequences, approximately 32% of them singletons. The sequence was collected from a human donor who donated a stem cell graft to a child with aplastic anemia. V usage is TRBV19 and J usage is TRBJ1-4; D remains ambiguous. Specimen: PBMCs from the stem cell graft donor, collected from the stem cell graft. The CDR3 sequence: CASNRRAHNEKLFF. The CDR3 nucleotides are TGTGCCTCAAACCGCCGGGCACATAATGAAAAACTGTTTTTT.